This T cell receptor (beta chain) stems from a study of shared clonotypes between healthy human individuals. All donors qualified as healthy HIV-negative adults and had experienced no recent acute infections or vaccinations. Trimming removed 0 bases from V and 0 bases from J; junction bases left unmatched: 2. The germline V gene encodes CDR1 MGHDK and CDR2 SYGVNS. The CDR3 spans 16 residues. The table came from immunoSEQ multiplex PCR; TCRdb's copy has only in-frame clones and leaves some out. The sample consists of 1,400,000 or so clones, 98% of them appearing once. The chain combines TRBV25-1 with TRBJ2-1, with 7 positions matching TRBD2. Sequencing used naive CD4+ T cells sorted from blood. Subset: CD45RA+ positively selected. This sequence was found in a man aged 25 to 40 in good health. The CDR3 spells CASSEYGDYSYNEQFF. CDR3 bases: TGTGCCAGCAGTGAATATGGGGACTACTCCTACAATGAGCAGTTCTTC.